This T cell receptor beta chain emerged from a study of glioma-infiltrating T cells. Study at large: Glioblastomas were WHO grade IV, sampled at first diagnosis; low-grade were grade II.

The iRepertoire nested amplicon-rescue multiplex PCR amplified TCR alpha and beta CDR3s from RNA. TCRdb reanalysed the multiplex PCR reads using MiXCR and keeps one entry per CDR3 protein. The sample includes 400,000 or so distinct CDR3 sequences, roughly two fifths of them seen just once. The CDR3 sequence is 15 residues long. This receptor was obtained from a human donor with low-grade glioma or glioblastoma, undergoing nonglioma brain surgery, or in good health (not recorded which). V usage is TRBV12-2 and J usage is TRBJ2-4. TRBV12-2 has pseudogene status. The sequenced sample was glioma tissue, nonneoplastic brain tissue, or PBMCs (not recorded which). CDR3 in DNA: TGTGCAAGTCGCCCAGTAAAGTCGAGCCCAAACATTCAGTACTTC. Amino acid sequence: CASRPVKSSPNIQYF.